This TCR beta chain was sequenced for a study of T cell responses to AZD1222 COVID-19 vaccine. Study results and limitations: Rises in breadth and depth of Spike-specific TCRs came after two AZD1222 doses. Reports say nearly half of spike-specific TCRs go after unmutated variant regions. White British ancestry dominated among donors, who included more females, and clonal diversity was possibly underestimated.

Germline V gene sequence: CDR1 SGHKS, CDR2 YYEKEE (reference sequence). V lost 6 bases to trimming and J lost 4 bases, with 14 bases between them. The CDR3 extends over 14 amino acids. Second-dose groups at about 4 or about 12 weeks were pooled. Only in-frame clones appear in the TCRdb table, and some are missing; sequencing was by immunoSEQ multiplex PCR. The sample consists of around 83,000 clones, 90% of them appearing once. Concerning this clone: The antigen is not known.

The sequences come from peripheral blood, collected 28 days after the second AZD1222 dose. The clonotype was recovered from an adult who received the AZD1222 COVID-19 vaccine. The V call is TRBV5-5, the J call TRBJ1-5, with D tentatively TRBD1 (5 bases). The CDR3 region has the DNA TGTGCCAGCAATTCAGAGGGGACTAATCAGCCCCAGCATTTT. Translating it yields CASNSEGTNQPQHF.